The present T cell receptor (beta chain) was sequenced within a study of T cell responses to AZD1222 COVID-19 vaccine. Points from the study as a whole: Two doses of AZD1222 preceded a rise in Spike-specific TCR breadth and depth. Donors in the cohort were predominantly white British and more often female, and clonal diversity was possibly underestimated. Spike was spanned by vaccine-associated CD4 TCRs, which were dominant at 160-218 and 743-854. Repertoires were sampled only after the peak T cell response.

V shed 6 bases and J shed 9 bases, with 12 bases lying between them. Germline V CDR1 and CDR2: MNHEY, SMNVEV (reference sequence). The CDR3 totals 12 residues. In the case of this clone: Its specificity is not known.

Profiling relied on immunoSEQ multiplex PCR, and the TCRdb table lists in-frame clones only, not all of them. The table records 100,000 to 150,000 clones, roughly 89% of them present only once. The sequence came from an adult who received the AZD1222 COVID-19 vaccine. V usage is TRBV27 and J usage is TRBJ2-1; unclear D gene. This specimen was peripheral blood, taken 28 days after the second AZD1222 dose. DNA of the CDR3: TGTGCCAGCAGCCCCGACCAACGTGAGCAGTTCTTC. Translating gives CASSPDQREQFF.